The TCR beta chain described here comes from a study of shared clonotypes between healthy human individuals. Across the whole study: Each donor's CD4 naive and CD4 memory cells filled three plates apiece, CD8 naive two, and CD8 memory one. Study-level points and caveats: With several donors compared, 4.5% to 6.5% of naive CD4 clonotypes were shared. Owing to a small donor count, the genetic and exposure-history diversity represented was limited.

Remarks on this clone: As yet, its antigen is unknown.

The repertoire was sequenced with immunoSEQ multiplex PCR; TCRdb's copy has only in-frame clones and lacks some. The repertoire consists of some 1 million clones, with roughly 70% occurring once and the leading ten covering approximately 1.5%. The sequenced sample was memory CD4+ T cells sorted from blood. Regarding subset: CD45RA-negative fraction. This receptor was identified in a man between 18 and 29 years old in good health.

CDR3: CASSPKGPDTQYF. The CDR3 DNA follows: TGTGCCAGCAGCCCTAAGGGGCCTGATACGCAGTATTTT. This sequence joins TRBV7-2 and TRBJ2-3, with D possibly being TRBD1 (5 bases). Looked up from germline, CDR1 is SGHTA and CDR2 is FQGNSA. The CDR3 has 13 amino acids. Trimming left V 5 bases short and J 6 bases short, with 12 bases between.